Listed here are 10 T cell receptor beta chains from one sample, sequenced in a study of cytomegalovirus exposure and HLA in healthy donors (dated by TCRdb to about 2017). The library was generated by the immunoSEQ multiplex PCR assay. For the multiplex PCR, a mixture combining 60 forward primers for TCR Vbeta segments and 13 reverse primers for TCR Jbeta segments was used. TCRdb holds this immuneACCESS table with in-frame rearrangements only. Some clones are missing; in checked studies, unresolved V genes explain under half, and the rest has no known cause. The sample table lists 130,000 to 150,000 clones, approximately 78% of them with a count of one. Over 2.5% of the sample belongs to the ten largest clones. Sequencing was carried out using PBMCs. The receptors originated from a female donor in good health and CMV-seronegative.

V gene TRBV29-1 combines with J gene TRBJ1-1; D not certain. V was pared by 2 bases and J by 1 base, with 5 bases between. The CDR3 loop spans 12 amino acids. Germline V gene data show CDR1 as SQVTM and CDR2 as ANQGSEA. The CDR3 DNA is TGCAGCGTTGAACCCGGGAACACTGAAGCTTTCTTT. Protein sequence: CSVEPGNTEAFF.

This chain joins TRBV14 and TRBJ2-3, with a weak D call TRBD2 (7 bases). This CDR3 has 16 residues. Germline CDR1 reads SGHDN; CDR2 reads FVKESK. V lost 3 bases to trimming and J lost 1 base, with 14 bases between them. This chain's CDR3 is CASSHPAGARTDTQYF. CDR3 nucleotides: TGTGCCAGCAGCCATCCCGCGGGGGCCCGCACAGATACGCAGTATTTT.

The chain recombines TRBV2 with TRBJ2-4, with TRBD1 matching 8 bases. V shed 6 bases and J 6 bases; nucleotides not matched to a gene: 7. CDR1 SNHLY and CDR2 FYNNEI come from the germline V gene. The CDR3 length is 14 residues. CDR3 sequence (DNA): TGTGCCAGCAGCCTCAGGGGGCTTGGAAACATTCAGTACTTC. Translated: CASSLRGLGNIQYF.

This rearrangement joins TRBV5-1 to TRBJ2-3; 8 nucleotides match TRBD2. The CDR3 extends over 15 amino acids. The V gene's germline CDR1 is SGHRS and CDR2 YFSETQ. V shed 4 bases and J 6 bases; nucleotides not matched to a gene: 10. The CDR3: CASSLAGTSRDTQYF. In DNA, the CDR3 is TGCGCCAGCAGCCTCGCAGGGACTAGTAGGGATACGCAGTATTTT.

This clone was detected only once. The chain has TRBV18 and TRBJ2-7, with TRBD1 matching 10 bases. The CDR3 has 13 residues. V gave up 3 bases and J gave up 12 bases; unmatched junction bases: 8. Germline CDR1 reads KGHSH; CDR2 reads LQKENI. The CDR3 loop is CASSPRGTGVSYF. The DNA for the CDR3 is TGTGCCAGCTCACCCCGGGGGACAGGGGTTTCGTACTTC.

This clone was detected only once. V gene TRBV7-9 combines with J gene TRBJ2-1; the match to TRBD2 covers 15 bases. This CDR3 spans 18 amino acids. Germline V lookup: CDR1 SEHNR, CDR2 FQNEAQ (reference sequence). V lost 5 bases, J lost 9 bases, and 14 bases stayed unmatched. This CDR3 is CASSPGLAGGPGMSEQFF. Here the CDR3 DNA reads TGTGCCAGCAGCCCAGGACTAGCGGGGGGGCCGGGTATGAGTGAGCAGTTCTTC.

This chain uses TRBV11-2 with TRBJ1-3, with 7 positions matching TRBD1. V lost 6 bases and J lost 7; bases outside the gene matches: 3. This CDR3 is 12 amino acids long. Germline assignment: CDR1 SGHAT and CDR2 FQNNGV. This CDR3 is CASSSTGNTIYF. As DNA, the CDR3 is TGTGCCAGCAGTTCGACAGGGAACACCATATATTTT.

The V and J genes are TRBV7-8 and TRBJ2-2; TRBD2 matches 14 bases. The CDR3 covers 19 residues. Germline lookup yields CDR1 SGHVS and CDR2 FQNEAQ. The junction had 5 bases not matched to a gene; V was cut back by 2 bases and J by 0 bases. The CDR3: CASSLRGTSGRANTGELFF. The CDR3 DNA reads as TGTGCCAGCAGCTTAAGGGGGACTAGCGGGAGAGCGAACACCGGGGAGCTGTTTTTT.

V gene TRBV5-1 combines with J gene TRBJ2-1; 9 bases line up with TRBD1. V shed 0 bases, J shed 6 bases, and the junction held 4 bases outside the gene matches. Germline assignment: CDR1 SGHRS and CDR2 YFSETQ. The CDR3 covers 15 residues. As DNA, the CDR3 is TGCGCCAGCAGCTTGGGACAGGGGGTGGCCAATGAGCAGTTCTTC. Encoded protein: CASSLGQGVANEQFF.

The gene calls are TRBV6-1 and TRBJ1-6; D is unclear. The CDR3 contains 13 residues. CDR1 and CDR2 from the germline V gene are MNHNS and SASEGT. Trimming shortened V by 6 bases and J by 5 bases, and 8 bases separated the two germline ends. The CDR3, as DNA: TGTGCCAGCAGACGGACTAATAATTCACCCCTCCACTTT. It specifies CASRRTNNSPLHF.